This T cell receptor beta chain was recovered during a study of cytomegalovirus exposure and HLA in healthy donors. Sequencing was performed with immunoSEQ multiplex PCR; in TCRdb, only in-frame clones are kept and a portion is missing. This sample has 55,000 to 65,000 clones, with 90% to 96% found just once. Germline assignment: CDR1 SGHNT and CDR2 YENEEA. The CDR3 length is 14 residues. Deletions cut 3 bases from V and 0 bases from J, with 5 bases between. V and J are TRBV11-3 and TRBJ2-2; no definite D call. The TCR comes from a young man in good health and CMV-seronegative. The specimen was PBMCs. The CDR3 DNA is TGTGCCAGCAGCTTTGCGGCGAACACCGGGGAGCTGTTTTTT. Its protein product is CASSFAANTGELFF.